This T cell receptor beta chain was recorded in a study of T cell repertoires in cytomegalovirus infection. Looking at the study overall: Public TCR beta signature analysis indicated the presence of both CMV infection and matching HLA type. Study observations and caveats: Totalled public TCR beta family frequency picked out people who carried CMV plus the relevant HLA. HLA-C-restricted CMV clonotypes gave the most frequent clonotype in two of eight donors.

With V trimmed by 7 bases and J by 5 bases, 10 bases remained unmatched. CDR3 length equals 15 residues. CDR1 and CDR2 (germline): SGHVS, FNYEAQ. Worth noting for this clonotype: Its antigen remains unidentified.

TCRdb redid the calling of the reads with MiXCR, one entry per CDR3 protein. The sample lists fewer than 850,000 distinct CDR3 sequences, approximately 32% occurring once. This chain uses TRBV7-6 with TRBJ1-1; 10 positions match TRBD1. This specimen consisted of cultured CD8+ T cells from PBMCs, obtained from culture after CMV antigen stimulation. This TCR was recovered from a human donor in good health (CMV status not recorded). Some clones in this sample may be carry-over from other donors' samples. This chain's CDR3 is CASTLGDRGRTEAFF. The DNA for the CDR3 is TGTGCCAGCACCCTGGGGGACAGGGGAAGGACTGAAGCTTTCTTT.